This TCR beta chain is from a study of T cell responses to AZD1222 COVID-19 vaccine. Study-level information: Doses given second, at about 4 or about 12 weeks, were pooled. Study results and limitations: Only after the peak T cell response were repertoires sampled. Donor demographics were predominantly white British with a female majority; clonal diversity may be underestimated.

To note about this clone: Its antigen is unidentified.

CDR1 and CDR2 from the germline V gene are MGHRA and YSYEKL. The J segment lost 6 bases and the V segment lost 4 bases, leaving 7 bases of the junction unmatched. CDR3 length: 14 residues. TCRdb keeps only in-frame clones here, not all; method: immunoSEQ multiplex PCR. Among about 210,000 clones listed, over 80% were seen once. The chain recombines TRBV4-1 with TRBJ1-2; 8 positions agree with TRBD1. This TCR derives from an adult in good health. The sequencing here drew on peripheral blood, taken on day 0 of AZD1222 vaccination. The CDR3 DNA sequence: TGCGCCAGCAGCCTCACGGACAGGGTGGATGGCTACACCTTC. Translation gives CASSLTDRVDGYTF.